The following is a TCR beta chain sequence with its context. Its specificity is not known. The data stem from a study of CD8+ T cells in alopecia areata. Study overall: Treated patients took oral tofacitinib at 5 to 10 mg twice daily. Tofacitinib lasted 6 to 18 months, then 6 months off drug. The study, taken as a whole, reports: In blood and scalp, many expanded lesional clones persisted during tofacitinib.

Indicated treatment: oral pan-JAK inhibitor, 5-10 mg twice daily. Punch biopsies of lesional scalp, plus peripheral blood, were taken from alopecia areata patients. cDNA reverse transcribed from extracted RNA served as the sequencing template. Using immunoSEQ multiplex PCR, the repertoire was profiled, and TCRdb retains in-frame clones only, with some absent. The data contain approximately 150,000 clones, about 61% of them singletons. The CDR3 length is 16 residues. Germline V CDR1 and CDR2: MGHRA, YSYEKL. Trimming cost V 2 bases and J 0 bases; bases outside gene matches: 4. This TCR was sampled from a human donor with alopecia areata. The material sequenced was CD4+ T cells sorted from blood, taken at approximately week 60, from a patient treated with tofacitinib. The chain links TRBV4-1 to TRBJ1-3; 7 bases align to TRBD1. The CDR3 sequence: CASSQRTGYSGNTIYF. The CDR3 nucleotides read TGCGCCAGCAGCCAACGGACAGGTTACTCTGGAAACACCATATATTTT.